Below are 14 T cell receptor beta chains sequenced from a single sample in a study of CD4 T cells in relation to SARS-CoV-2 and coronaviruses. Which antigens these TCRs recognize remains unknown. Profiled with immunoSEQ multiplex PCR; TCRdb holds only in-frame clones, not every one. The table has about 40,000 clones, about four fifths seen once; the top ten hold around 6.6%. The material sequenced was naive CD4+ T cells from PBMCs, cultured in vitro. This sample's subset: naive CD4+ T cells isolated by negative enrichment. The receptors originated from an adult with COVID-19.

The V gene is TRBV2, the J gene TRBJ2-7; the D gene is possibly TRBD1 (6 bases). Trimming stripped 0 bases from V and 2 bases from J, with 17 bases between. Germline V CDR1 and CDR2: SNHLY, FYNNEI. The CDR3 totals 17 residues. DNA for the CDR3: TGTGCCAGCAGTGAAGCGCTTATGGACAGATTCCCCTACGAGCAGTACTTC. It is translated as CASSEALMDRFPYEQYF.

The chain is built from TRBV19 and TRBJ2-7, with 8 bases identical to TRBD2. V shed 10 bases and J 0 bases; nucleotides not matched to a gene: 11. Looked up from germline, CDR1 is LNHDA and CDR2 is SQIVND (reference sequence). The CDR3 extends over 15 amino acids. CDR3: CATRLAHTSSYEQYF. The CDR3 nucleotides are TGTGCCACAAGACTAGCGCACACTAGCTCCTACGAGCAGTACTTC. The variable domain in full, completed from reference TRBV19 and TRBJ2-7, reads DGGITQSPKYLFRKEGQNVTLSCEQNLNHDAMYWYRQDPGQGLRLIYYSQIVNDFQKGDIAEGYSVSREKKESFPLTVTSAQKNPTAFYLCATRLAHTSSYEQYFGPGTRLTVT.

The J gene is TRBJ1-5, the V gene TRBV6-5, with TRBD1 matching over 7 bases. Trimming took 6 bases from V and 5 from J; bases not matched to a gene: 4. The germline gives CDR1 MNHEY, CDR2 SVGAGI. The CDR3 sequence is 13 residues long. The DNA for the CDR3 is TGTGCCAGCAGGACAGGGTTATATCAGCCCCAGCATTTT. This translates into CASRTGLYQPQHF.

V is TRBV30 and J is TRBJ1-3; no definite D call. The V and J ends lost 0 bases and 1 base respectively, with 7 bases between them. CDR3 length: 14 amino acids. The germline gives CDR1 GTSNPN, CDR2 SVGIG (reference sequence). The CDR3 reads CAWSVPPSGNTIYF. The DNA of the CDR3 is TGTGCCTGGAGTGTACCTCCGTCTGGAAACACCATATATTTT. Using reference TRBV30 and TRBJ1-3 for the parts outside the CDR3, the full variable domain is SQTIHQWPATLVQPVGSPLSLECTVEGTSNPNLYWYRQAAGRGLQLLFYSVGIGQISSEVPQNLSASRPQDRQFILSSKKLLLSDSGFYLCAWSVPPSGNTIYFGEGSWLTVV.

V is TRBV30 and J is TRBJ2-1; no definite D call. This CDR3 region has 16 residues. The V gene's germline CDR1 is GTSNPN and CDR2 SVGIG (reference sequence). V was shortened by 3 bases and J by 2 bases, with 17 bases between the two germline ends. The CDR3 loop reads CAWSPRLKPPYNEQFF. CDR3 bases: TGTGCCTGGAGCCCGAGACTTAAGCCCCCCTACAATGAGCAGTTCTTC.

The chain uses TRBV9 and TRBJ2-5, with D tentatively TRBD2 (6 bases). This CDR3 spans 13 amino acids. Germline loops: CDR1 SGDLS, CDR2 YYNGEE. The V end lost 3 bases, the J end lost 5 bases, and 11 bases lay between the germline ends. The CDR3 DNA follows: TGTGCCAGCAGCGGGGAGGCGGGGGAGACCCAGTACTTC. Its protein is CASSGEAGETQYF.

This chain uses TRBV28 with TRBJ2-2; 9 nucleotides agree with TRBD1. The J segment lost 7 bases and the V segment lost 4 bases, leaving 7 bases of the junction unmatched. Germline CDR1 is MDHEN and CDR2 is SYDVKM. This CDR3 spans 15 amino acids. In DNA, the CDR3 is TGTGCCAGCAGTTGCTCGGGACAGGGCTGCGGGGAGCTGTTTTTT. Amino acid sequence: CASSCSGQGCGELFF.

Regarding this clone: Germline is not matched at one junction end, which may reflect a read error. The J gene is TRBJ2-7, the V gene TRBV4-1; possible D gene TRBD2, 5 bases. Germline CDR1 MGHRA, CDR2 YSYEKL. The CDR3 sequence is 13 residues long. CDR3 in DNA: TGCGCCAGCAGCCAAGATCTCCAGAGGGCACCCGGCTTC. Protein product: CASSQDLQRAPGF.

The genes are TRBV6-2 or TRBV6-3 and TRBJ2-7, with a weak D call TRBD1 (5 bases). Germline V gives CDR1 MNHEY, CDR2 SVGEGT. With 2 bases removed from V and 3 bases from J, the gap between germline ends came to 8 bases. The CDR3 covers 13 residues. The CDR3 DNA follows: TGTGCCAGCAGTTACGACAGAGTCTACGAGCAGTACTTC. Its protein product is CASSYDRVYEQYF.

This chain connects TRBV7-2 to TRBJ1-3; 8 bases match TRBD1. Germline V gene lookup returns CDR1 SGHTA and CDR2 FQGNSA. J was trimmed by 11 bases and V by 4 bases; bases with no gene match: 13. This CDR3 spans 15 amino acids. CDR3 bases: TGTGCCAGCAGCTCGGATGGGGGGACAGGTTTATCCATATATTTT. Translation gives CASSSDGGTGLSIYF.

This clone has a handful of counts. The CDR3 loop reads CASSLRGRADVDEQFF. The CDR3 DNA is TGCGCCAGCAGCTTACGTGGGAGGGCCGATGTAGATGAGCAGTTCTTC. The chain recombines TRBV5-1 with TRBJ2-1, with 7 bases lining up with TRBD2. J lost 8 bases, V lost 2 bases, and 13 bases had no gene match. This CDR3 is built from 16 residues. Germline V gene data show CDR1 as SGHRS and CDR2 as YFSETQ.

There are a few counts of this clone. The rearrangement uses TRBV1 and TRBJ2-1; TRBD2 is taken as the D call from the table, unchecked against the DNA. TRBV1 is tagged as a pseudogene. The CDR3 spans 17 residues. CDR3 coding DNA: TGCACCAGCAGCCAAGATAAACGGGAGGGCCCCTACAATGAGCAGTTCTTC. The encoded protein is CTSSQDKREGPYNEQFF.

V usage is TRBV7-9 and J usage is TRBJ2-7; no definite D call. Per germline, CDR1 SEHNR and CDR2 FQNEAQ (reference sequence). V lost 5 bases, J lost 3 bases, and 11 bases lay in between. The CDR3 spans 13 residues. In DNA, the CDR3 is TGTGCCAGCAGCGATTTCGGTAGCTACGAGCAGTACTTC. It yields the protein CASSDFGSYEQYF.

The chain is built from TRBV11-3 and TRBJ2-1; D remains ambiguous. Germline V gene sequence: CDR1 SGHNT, CDR2 YENEEA. Trimming stripped 5 bases from V and 5 bases from J, with 13 bases between. This CDR3 contains 14 residues. For the CDR3, the DNA is TGTGCCAGCAGCACCCGGCCCGGAAACAATGAGCAGTTCTTC. It codes for CASSTRPGNNEQFF.